The 26 T cell receptor beta chains listed next were all sequenced from one sample in a study of OX40 agonist ivuxolimab in advanced cancers. The assay was immunoSEQ multiplex PCR, and TCRdb's table has in-frame clones only and misses some. The sample has tens of thousands of clones, about 87% seen once. Sample: CD4+ or CD8+ T cells sorted from blood, taken in a trial of the OX40 agonist ivuxolimab. All receptors derive from an adult with an advanced solid tumor such as melanoma, head and neck, liver or kidney cancer.

This rearrangement joins TRBV7-9 to TRBJ2-3; D is uncertain. The CDR3 consists of 11 residues. The germline gives CDR1 SEHNR, CDR2 FQNEAQ (reference sequence). Trimming removed 1 base from V and 13 bases from J, with 9 bases in between. Here the CDR3 reads CASSLGRPEYF. The CDR3 DNA sequence: TGTGCCAGCAGCTTAGGACGACCGGAGTATTTT. Complete variable domain (other parts from reference TRBV7-9 and TRBJ2-3): DTGVSQNPRHKITKRGQNVTFRCDPISEHNRLYWYRQTLGQGPEFLTYFQNEAQLEKSRLLSDRFSAERPKGSFSTLEIQRTEQGDSAMYLCASSLGRPEYFGPGTRLTVL.

The J gene is TRBJ2-1, the V gene TRBV7-3; TRBD1 might be the D (5 bases). The germline gives CDR1 SGHTA, CDR2 FQGTGA. The CDR3 spans 15 residues. V lost 1 base and J 6 bases, leaving 13 bases between the germline ends. The DNA of the CDR3 is TGTGCCAGCAGCTTAATCAGGGATATTGGCAATGAGCAGTTCTTC. This gives the protein CASSLIRDIGNEQFF.

This clone was found a few times. The chain links TRBV27 to TRBJ2-5, with 11 bases aligning to TRBD1. V was clipped by 6 bases and J by 2 bases; unmatched bases: 14. The CDR3 has 18 amino acids. Per germline, CDR1 MNHEY and CDR2 SMNVEV (reference sequence). CDR3 sequence: CASRSKGWTGGGQETQYF. The CDR3 bases are TGTGCCAGCAGATCTAAGGGGTGGACAGGGGGCGGACAAGAGACCCAGTACTTC.

The chain has TRBV30 and TRBJ2-5, with D possibly being TRBD1 (6 bases). Germline V gene sequence: CDR1 GTSNPN, CDR2 SVGIG (reference sequence). CDR3 length: 12 amino acids. V lost 5 bases and J lost 0, with 7 bases in between. This CDR3 is CAWDRYQETQYF. As DNA, the CDR3 is TGTGCCTGGGACAGGTACCAAGAGACCCAGTACTTC.

The genes are TRBV28 and TRBJ2-2, with 8 bases that match TRBD2. The junction had 9 bases not matched to a gene; V was cut back by 11 bases and J by 7 bases. Germline assignment: CDR1 MDHEN and CDR2 SYDVKM. This CDR3 region has 13 residues. The CDR3 loop is CAGSLGTSGELFF. The CDR3 nucleotides read TGTGCCGGCTCCCTCGGGACTAGCGGGGAGCTGTTTTTT.

The chain joins TRBV28 to TRBJ2-7, with D possibly matching TRBD2 (6 bases). Trimming removed 5 bases from V and 4 bases from J, with 27 bases in between. CDR1 and CDR2 (germline): MDHEN, SYDVKM. The CDR3 length is 18 residues. CDR3 in amino acids: CASSTGRPRLERPYEQYF. The CDR3 DNA reads as TGTGCCAGCAGTACGGGACGGCCAAGACTAGAACGACCGTACGAGCAGTACTTC.

This clone came up once. The J gene is TRBJ1-2, the V gene TRBV29-1; D ambiguous. Trimming left V 1 base short and J 7 bases short, with 10 bases between. The germline V gene encodes CDR1 SQVTM and CDR2 ANQGSEA. This CDR3 has 12 amino acids. The chain's CDR3 is CSVEGGLLGYTF. The CDR3 nucleotides are TGCAGCGTTGAAGGTGGGTTACTTGGCTACACCTTC.

The V gene is TRBV13, the J gene TRBJ2-5, with TRBD1 identical over 9 bases. The CDR3 covers 16 residues. CDR1 and CDR2 from the germline V gene are PRHDT and FYEKMQ (reference sequence). J was trimmed by 1 base and V by 6 bases; bases with no gene match: 9. DNA for the CDR3: TGTGCCAGCAGTGAGACGACAGGGGGAAGCCAAGAGACCCAGTACTTC. This gives the protein CASSETTGGSQETQYF.

The V call is TRBV7-9, the J call TRBJ1-2, with 7 bases aligning to TRBD1. The CDR3 runs 15 residues. Germline V CDR1 and CDR2: SEHNR, FQNEAQ (reference sequence). V dropped 3 bases and J dropped 7; count of bases not matched to a gene: 11. CDR3 sequence: CASSFTPGAGGGYTF. The CDR3, as DNA: TGTGCCAGCAGCTTTACTCCGGGGGCAGGGGGTGGCTACACCTTC.

The chain combines TRBV19 with TRBJ2-6, with no clear D. Germline V gene sequence: CDR1 LNHDA, CDR2 SQIVND (reference sequence). V was cut by 3 bases and J by 2 bases, with 8 bases left in between. The CDR3 extends over 15 amino acids. The CDR3: CASSIGLTGANVLTF. CDR3 nucleotides: TGTGCCAGTAGTATTGGGTTAACTGGGGCCAACGTCCTGACTTTC.

V usage is TRBV29-1 and J usage is TRBJ2-7; 8 bases line up with TRBD1. The germline CDR1 and CDR2 sequences are SQVTM and ANQGSEA. This CDR3 has 15 residues. Losses at the gene ends were 4 bases for V and 4 bases for J; bases not matched to a gene: 12. The CDR3 reads CSVVSGTGRAYEQYF. Written as DNA, the CDR3 is TGCAGCGTTGTTTCCGGGACAGGAAGGGCTTACGAGCAGTACTTC.

V is TRBV27 and J is TRBJ2-1, with D hard to call. Germline CDR1 and CDR2: MNHEY and SMNVEV (reference sequence). Trimming took off 8 bases at V and 4 bases at J, with 9 bases between the two ends. The CDR3 has 12 residues. This chain's CDR3 is CASGDVYNEQFF. As DNA, the CDR3 is TGTGCCAGCGGAGACGTTTACAATGAGCAGTTCTTC.

About this clone: The junction does not match germline at one end; this may be a read error. At the DNA level, this CDR3 is encoded by other sequences in the same sample as well. The rearrangement joins TRBV7-7 to TRBJ2-3, with 10 bases that match TRBD2. The CDR3 totals 17 residues. Germline V lookup: CDR1 SSHAT, CDR2 FNYEAQ (reference sequence). The CDR3 coding sequence is TGTGCTAGCAGCTTAGCGGGGGGACAGTCTAGCACAGATACGCAGTATTTT. Its protein is CASSLAGGQSSTDTQYF.

The chain uses TRBV21-1 and TRBJ2-2; whether TRBD2, the table's D call, matches the DNA was not checked. TRBV21-1 is a pseudogene. This CDR3 region has 14 residues. CDR3 residues: CASSIYSYTGELFF. CDR3 coding DNA: TGTGCCAGCAGCATTTACTCCTACACCGGGGAGCTGTTTTTT.

The V gene is TRBV7-9, the J gene TRBJ2-7; D possibly corresponds to TRBD2 (5 bases). The germline V gene has CDR1 SEHNR and CDR2 FQNEAQ (reference sequence). The CDR3 is made up of 17 amino acids. Trimming shortened V by 5 bases and J by 2 bases, and 22 bases separated the two germline ends. CDR3 DNA: TGTGCCAGCAGCCACATTGGCGGGCGCACATCCCCCTACGAGCAGTACTTC. Translating gives CASSHIGGRTSPYEQYF.

Concerning this clone itself: The same CDR3 is also encoded by other DNA sequences in this sample. The V gene is TRBV28, the J gene TRBJ2-7; TRBD2 might be the D (6 bases). CDR1 is MDHEN and CDR2 is SYDVKM in the germline V gene. The CDR3 extends over 14 amino acids. V was shortened by 2 bases and J by 1 base, with 9 bases between the two germline ends. CDR3 sequence: CASSLPGASYEQYF. CDR3 DNA sequence: TGTGCCAGCAGTTTACCGGGAGCGTCCTACGAGCAGTACTTC.

This clone was seen once. V and J are TRBV14 and TRBJ2-1, with 8 bases matching TRBD2. Germline CDR1 is SGHDN and CDR2 is FVKESK. V lost 5 bases, J lost 12 bases, and 18 bases stayed unmatched. This CDR3 contains 16 residues. CDR3 coding DNA: TGTGCCAGCAGCGAAGGTGCCGGGACTAGATATAAGGGGCAGTTCTTC. Translated: CASSEGAGTRYKGQFF. Full variable domain (outside the CDR3, taken from reference TRBV14 and TRBJ2-1): EAGVTQFPSHSVIEKGQTVTLRCDPISGHDNLYWYRRVMGKEIKFLLHFVKESKQDESGMPNNRFLAERTGGTYSTLKVQPAELEDSGVYFCASSEGAGTRYKGQFFGPGTRLTVL.

V is TRBV6-1 and J is TRBJ2-1; no reliable D call. CDR1 MNHNS and CDR2 SASEGT come from the germline V gene. The CDR3 loop spans 13 amino acids. V lost 0 bases, J lost 9 bases, and 9 bases lay in between. The CDR3 region has the DNA TGTGCCAGCAGTGAAGCGCTACCGGGTGAGCAGTTCTTC. Translating it yields CASSEALPGEQFF.

The chain recombines TRBV19 with TRBJ1-2, with 8 bases aligning to TRBD1. The ends lost 7 bases at V and 3 bases at J; junction bases unmatched: 4. This CDR3 comprises 13 residues. Germline values: CDR1 LNHDA, CDR2 SQIVND (reference sequence). The CDR3 is CASNTGGHYGYTF. DNA for the CDR3: TGTGCCAGTAATACAGGGGGACACTATGGCTACACCTTC.

The chain joins TRBV18 to TRBJ2-7, with D maybe TRBD1 (5 bases). There are 19 residues in the CDR3. The V end was cut by 0 bases, the J end by 6 bases, with 27 bases between. CDR1 KGHSH and CDR2 LQKENI come from the germline V gene. Written as DNA, the CDR3 is TGTGCCAGCTCACCACCGGGGTTCGGTACAGGATCCCCTCCCGGCGAGCAGTACTTC. Protein product: CASSPPGFGTGSPPGEQYF.

The chain recombines TRBV5-8 with TRBJ2-3; TRBD2 agrees at 8 bases. Trimming removed 4 bases from V and 6 bases from J; junction bases left unmatched: 10. The germline gives CDR1 SGHTS, CDR2 YDEGEE. The CDR3 loop spans 15 amino acids. The CDR3 here is CASSRRAGVGDTQYF. The CDR3 DNA is TGTGCCAGCAGCAGGAGAGCGGGAGTTGGTGATACGCAGTATTTT.

This chain connects TRBV21-1 to TRBJ2-1; the table's D call of TRBD2 was not tested on the DNA. TRBV21-1 is designated a pseudogene. The CDR3 has 14 residues. The CDR3 loop reads CARRAGTSYNEQFF. The CDR3 DNA is TGTGCCAGGAGGGCCGGGACTAGTTACAATGAGCAGTTCTTC.

This clone has a count of ten or more. V gene TRBV7-9 combines with J gene TRBJ2-7, with 10 bases that match TRBD2. Per the germline V gene, CDR1 is SEHNR and CDR2 is FQNEAQ (reference sequence). The CDR3 is made up of 17 amino acids. Losses at the gene ends were 4 bases for V and 4 bases for J; bases not matched to a gene: 13. CDR3 sequence (DNA): TGTGCCAGCAGCTATGACGGCCGCTTAGCGGGAGGTTACGAGCAGTACTTC. It specifies CASSYDGRLAGGYEQYF.

This CDR3 reads CASSTRINSPLHF. CDR3 coding DNA: TGTGCCAGCAGTACCAGGATTAATTCACCCCTCCACTTT. The gene calls are TRBV27 and TRBJ1-6; D ambiguous. The CDR3 runs 13 residues. Trimming stripped 5 bases from V and 6 bases from J, with 8 bases between. The germline V gene has CDR1 MNHEY and CDR2 SMNVEV (reference sequence).

The genes are TRBV18 and TRBJ1-2; no reliable D call. The V gene's germline CDR1 is KGHSH and CDR2 LQKENI. The CDR3 length is 11 residues. V was cut by 8 bases and J by 12 bases, with 16 bases left in between. DNA of the CDR3: TGTGCCAGCACGGACGGTTCGGGGAACACCTTC. This sequence encodes CASTDGSGNTF.

This rearrangement joins TRBV6-5 to TRBJ2-5; TRBD1 or TRBD2 may be the D gene (6 bases each). CDR1 is MNHEY, CDR2 SVGAGI, per germline. There are 16 residues in the CDR3. V gave up 2 bases and J gave up 0 bases, with 13 bases separating them. CDR3 sequence reads: CASSYGTGTYQETQYF. CDR3 sequence (DNA): TGTGCCAGCAGTTACGGTACAGGGACTTACCAAGAGACCCAGTACTTC.